This TCR beta chain was identified during a study of T-cell reconstitution after alpha-beta-depleted transplantation in children. Unique molecular identifiers tagged the TCRbeta library. TCRdb independently ran MiXCR on the PCR reads; one entry per CDR3 protein. The repertoire holds about 90,000 distinct CDR3 sequences, 7% to 10% seen once, with over 6% in the top ten. This clonotype was seen ten or more times. Germline trimming cut 8 bases from V and 8 bases from J; bases unmatched to any gene: 12. CDR3 length: 14 amino acids. Specimen: PBMCs from the stem cell graft donor, collected from the stem cell graft. This receptor was obtained from a human donor who donated a stem cell graft to a child with congenital amegakaryocytic thrombocytopenia. J is TRBJ2-1 and V is TRBV12-3 or TRBV12-4; 7 bases agree with TRBD2. CDR3 sequence reads: CASVTSGGWDEQFF. In DNA, the CDR3 is TGTGCCAGCGTTACTTCGGGGGGTTGGGATGAGCAGTTCTTC.